This T cell receptor (beta chain) was recovered during a study of a mutant IDH1 vaccine in newly diagnosed glioma. Across the study: Of treated patients, around 62% were men and approximately 40% women, averaging around 44 years. Previous care, which was radiotherapy, temozolomide, or both, most often involved both.

The V segment lost 4 bases and the J segment 7 bases; nucleotides outside the gene matches: 7. Germline V gene lookup returns CDR1 MNHNS and CDR2 SASEGT. The CDR3 contains 15 residues. Regarding time point: baseline, week 1 (first vaccination visit). This sample's treatment: pre-vaccination baseline after standard-of-care therapy. Some clones are missing from TCRdb's copy, which holds only in-frame ones; the method was immunoSEQ multiplex PCR. The sample has approximately 92,000 clones; over 75% are singletons. The sequence was collected from a man in his forties with glioma. The rearrangement uses TRBV6-1 and TRBJ1-4; 9 nucleotides match TRBD1. The source material was PBMCs, sampled from a glioma patient treated with radiotherapy, temozolomide or both. The CDR3 reads CASSAQGARGEKLFF. The CDR3 DNA is TGTGCCAGCAGTGCACAGGGGGCGCGAGGTGAAAAACTGTTTTTT.